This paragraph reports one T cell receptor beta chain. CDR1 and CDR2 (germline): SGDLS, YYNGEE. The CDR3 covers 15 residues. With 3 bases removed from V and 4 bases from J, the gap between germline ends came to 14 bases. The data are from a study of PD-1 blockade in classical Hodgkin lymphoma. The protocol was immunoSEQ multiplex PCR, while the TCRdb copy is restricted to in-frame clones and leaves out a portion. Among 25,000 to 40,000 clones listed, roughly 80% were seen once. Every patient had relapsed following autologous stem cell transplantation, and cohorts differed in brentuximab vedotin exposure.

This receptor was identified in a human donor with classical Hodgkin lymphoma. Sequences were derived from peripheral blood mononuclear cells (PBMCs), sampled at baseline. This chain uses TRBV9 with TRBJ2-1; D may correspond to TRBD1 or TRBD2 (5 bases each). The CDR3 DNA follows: TGTGCCAGCAGCGCAGCCGGGACGGAATACAATGAGCAGTTCTTC. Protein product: CASSAAGTEYNEQFF.